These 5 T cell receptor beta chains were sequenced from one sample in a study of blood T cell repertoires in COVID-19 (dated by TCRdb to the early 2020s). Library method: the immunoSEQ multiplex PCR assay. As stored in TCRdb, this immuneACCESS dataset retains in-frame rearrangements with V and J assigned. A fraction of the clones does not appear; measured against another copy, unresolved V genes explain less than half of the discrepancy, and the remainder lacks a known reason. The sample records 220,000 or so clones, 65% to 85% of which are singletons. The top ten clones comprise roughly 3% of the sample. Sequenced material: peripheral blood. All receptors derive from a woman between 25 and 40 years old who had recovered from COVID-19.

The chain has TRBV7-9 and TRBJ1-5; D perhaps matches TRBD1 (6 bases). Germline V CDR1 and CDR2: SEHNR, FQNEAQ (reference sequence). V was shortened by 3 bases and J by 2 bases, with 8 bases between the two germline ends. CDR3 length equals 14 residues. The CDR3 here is CASSFRGGNQPQHF. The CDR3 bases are TGTGCCAGCAGCTTCAGGGGTGGCAATCAGCCCCAGCATTTT.

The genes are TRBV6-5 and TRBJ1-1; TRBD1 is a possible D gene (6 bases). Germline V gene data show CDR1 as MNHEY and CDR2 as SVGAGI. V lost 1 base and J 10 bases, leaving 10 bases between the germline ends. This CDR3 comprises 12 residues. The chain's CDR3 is CASSYYAGAAFF. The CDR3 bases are TGTGCCAGCAGTTACTATGCGGGGGCAGCTTTCTTT.

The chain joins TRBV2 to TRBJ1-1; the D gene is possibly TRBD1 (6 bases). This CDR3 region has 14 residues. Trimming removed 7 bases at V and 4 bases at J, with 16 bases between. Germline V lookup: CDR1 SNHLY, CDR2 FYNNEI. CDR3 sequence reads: CASTLEGGGTEAFF. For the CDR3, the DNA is TGTGCCAGCACCCTTGAAGGGGGGGGCACTGAAGCTTTCTTT.

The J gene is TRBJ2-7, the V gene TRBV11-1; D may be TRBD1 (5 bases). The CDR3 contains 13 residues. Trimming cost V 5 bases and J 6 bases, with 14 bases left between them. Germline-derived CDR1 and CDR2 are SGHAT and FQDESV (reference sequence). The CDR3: CASSGASRGEQYF. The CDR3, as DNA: TGTGCCAGCAGCGGGGCCTCGCGTGGCGAGCAGTACTTC.

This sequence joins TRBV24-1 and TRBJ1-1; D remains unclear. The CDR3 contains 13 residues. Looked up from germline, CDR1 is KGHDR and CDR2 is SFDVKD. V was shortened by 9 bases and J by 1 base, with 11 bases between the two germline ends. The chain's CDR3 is CATAASPNTEAFF. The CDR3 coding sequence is TGTGCCACCGCGGCGTCCCCGAACACTGAAGCTTTCTTT.